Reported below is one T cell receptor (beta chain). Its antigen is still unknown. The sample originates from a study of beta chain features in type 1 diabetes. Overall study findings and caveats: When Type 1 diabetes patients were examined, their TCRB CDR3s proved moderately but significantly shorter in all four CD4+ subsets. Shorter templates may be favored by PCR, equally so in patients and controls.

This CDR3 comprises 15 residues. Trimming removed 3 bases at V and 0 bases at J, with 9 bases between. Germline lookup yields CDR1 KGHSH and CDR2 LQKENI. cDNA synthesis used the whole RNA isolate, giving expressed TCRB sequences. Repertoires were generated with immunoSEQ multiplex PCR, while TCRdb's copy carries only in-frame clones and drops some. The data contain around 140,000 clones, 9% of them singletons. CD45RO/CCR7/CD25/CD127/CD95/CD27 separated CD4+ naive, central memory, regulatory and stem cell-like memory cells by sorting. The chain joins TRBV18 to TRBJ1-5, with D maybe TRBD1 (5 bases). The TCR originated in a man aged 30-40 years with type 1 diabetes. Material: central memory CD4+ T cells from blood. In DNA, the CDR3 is TGTGCCAGCTCACCCGACAGTTATAGCAATCAGCCCCAGCATTTT. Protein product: CASSPDSYSNQPQHF.